The sequence of this T cell receptor (beta chain) was determined in a study of T cell repertoires in cytomegalovirus infection. Study-wide context: A matching HLA type, together with CMV infection, was signaled by public TCR beta signatures.

A note on this clonotype: What it binds is not known.

TCRdb analysed the reads with MiXCR anew, one entry per CDR3 protein. The sample lists 200,000 to 300,000 distinct CDR3 sequences, 9.1% occurring once. V lost 6 bases and J 0 bases, leaving 15 bases between the germline ends. The V gene's germline CDR1 is MDHEN and CDR2 SYDVKM. This CDR3 region has 16 residues. Points from the study as a whole: Summed public TCR beta family frequency identified CMV carriers bearing the relevant HLA. HLA-C-restricted CMV-specific TCR beta clonotypes were dominant in the ex vivo response.

V usage is TRBV28 and J usage is TRBJ1-5, with D unresolved. This TCR derives from a human donor in good health (CMV status not recorded). Some clones in this sample may be carry-over from other donors' samples. The specimen was PBMCs. CDR3 residues: CASSYSLTDSNQPQHF. The CDR3, as DNA: TGTGCCAGCAGCTACTCACTGACCGATAGCAATCAGCCCCAGCATTTT.